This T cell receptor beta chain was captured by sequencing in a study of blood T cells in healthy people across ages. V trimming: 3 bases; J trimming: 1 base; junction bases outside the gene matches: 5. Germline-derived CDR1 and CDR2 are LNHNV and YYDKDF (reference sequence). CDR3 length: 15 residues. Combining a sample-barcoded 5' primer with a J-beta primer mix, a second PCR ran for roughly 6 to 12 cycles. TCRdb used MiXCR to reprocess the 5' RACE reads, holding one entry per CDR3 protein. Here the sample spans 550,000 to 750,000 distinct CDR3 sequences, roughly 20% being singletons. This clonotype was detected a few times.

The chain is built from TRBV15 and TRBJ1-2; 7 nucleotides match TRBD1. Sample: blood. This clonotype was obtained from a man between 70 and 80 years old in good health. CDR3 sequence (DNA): TGTGCCACCAGCAGCTTGGGACAGAATAACTATGGCTACACCTTC. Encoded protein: CATSSLGQNNYGYTF.